This T cell receptor (beta chain) was recovered during a study of Tregs in tolerant kidney transplant recipients. Study-wide results and limits: Validation in larger populations is needed because few patients were studied.

Profiling relied on immunoSEQ multiplex PCR, and the TCRdb table lists in-frame clones only, not all of them. The sample includes 200,000 to 300,000 clones, 84% of them seen just once. Unstimulated regulatory T cells (CD4+CD25+CD127-), CD4+CD25- non-regulatory cells, CD4 and CD8 cells were FACS-sorted from thawed PBMCs. Remarks on this clone: What it recognizes is unknown.

The specimen was CD4+ T cells from blood. This TCR was sampled from a human donor in good health.

The CDR3 sequence: CASSLALYEQYF. The CDR3 bases are TGTGCCAGCAGCTTAGCGCTCTACGAGCAGTACTTC. The V call is TRBV11-2, the J call TRBJ2-7; D is unclear. V lost 1 base, J lost 3 bases, and 4 bases lay in between. Germline V gene sequence: CDR1 SGHAT, CDR2 FQNNGV. This CDR3 spans 12 amino acids.